The clone carrying this T cell receptor (beta chain) was counted between two and nine times. What it recognizes is unknown. The data were taken from a study of shared clonotypes between healthy human individuals. About the study: The plates for each donor numbered three CD4 naive, three CD4 memory, two CD8 naive and one CD8 memory. The study, taken as a whole, reports: Several donors held approximately 5% of naive CD4 clonotypes in common. The study generally estimated greater richness for naive than memory subsets.

The CDR3 spans 14 residues. Germline CDR1 and CDR2: GTSNPN and SVGIG (reference sequence). V shed 0 bases and J shed 3 bases, with 8 bases lying between them. TCRdb's table, derived via immunoSEQ multiplex PCR, lists solely in-frame clones and lacks some. The sample yields roughly 680,000 clones, approximately 77% seen once. The genes are TRBV30 and TRBJ2-2; a weak D match, TRBD2 (5 bases). The sequence was collected from a woman aged 25 to 39 in good health. Sequences were obtained from memory CD4+ T cells sorted from blood. Subset specified: CD45RA-negative fraction. CDR3 amino acids: CAWSVRGYTGELFF. DNA of the CDR3: TGTGCCTGGAGTGTACGGGGTTACACCGGGGAGCTGTTTTTT.